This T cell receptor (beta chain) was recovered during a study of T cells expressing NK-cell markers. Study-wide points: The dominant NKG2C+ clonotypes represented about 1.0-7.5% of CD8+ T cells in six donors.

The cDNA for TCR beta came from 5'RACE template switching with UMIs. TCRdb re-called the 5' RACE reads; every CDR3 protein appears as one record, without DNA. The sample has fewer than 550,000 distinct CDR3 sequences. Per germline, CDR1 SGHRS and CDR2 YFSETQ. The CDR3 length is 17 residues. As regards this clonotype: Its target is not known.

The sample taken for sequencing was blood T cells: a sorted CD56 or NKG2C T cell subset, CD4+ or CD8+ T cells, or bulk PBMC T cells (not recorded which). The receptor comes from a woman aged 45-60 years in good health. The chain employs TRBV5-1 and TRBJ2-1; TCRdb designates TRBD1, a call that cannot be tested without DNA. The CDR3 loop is CASQLLPGGLGYNEQFF.